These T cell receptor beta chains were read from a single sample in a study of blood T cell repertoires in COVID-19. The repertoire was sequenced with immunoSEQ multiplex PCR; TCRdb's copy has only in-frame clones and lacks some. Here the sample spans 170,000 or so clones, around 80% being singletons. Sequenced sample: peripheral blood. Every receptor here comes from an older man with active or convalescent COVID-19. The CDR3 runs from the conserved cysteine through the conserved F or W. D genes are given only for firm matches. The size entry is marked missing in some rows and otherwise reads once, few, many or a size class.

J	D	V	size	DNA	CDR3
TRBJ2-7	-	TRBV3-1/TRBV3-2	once	TGTGCCAGCATCCCTCGAAGACAGTTTCCCTACGAGCAGTACTTC	CASIPRRQFPYEQYF
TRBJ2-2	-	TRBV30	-	TGTGCCTGGAGAAGCGTAAGGGAGATCACCGGGGAGCTGTTTTTT	CAWRSVREITGELFF
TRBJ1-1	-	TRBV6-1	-	TGTGCCAGCAGTGACGGGAGGAGAAACGGAGCTTTCTTT	CASSDGRRNGAFF
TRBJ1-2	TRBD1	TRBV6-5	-	TGTGCCAGCTCCCGACAGGGCCGGGATGGCTACACCTTC	CASSRQGRDGYTF
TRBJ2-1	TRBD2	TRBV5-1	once	TGCGCCAGCAGCTTTGAGACTAGCGGATACAATGAGCAGTTCTTC	CASSFETSGYNEQFF
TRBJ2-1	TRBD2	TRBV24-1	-	TGTGCCACCAGTGATAGCGGGGGGGCCTCCTACAATGAGCAGTTCTTC	CATSDSGGASYNEQFF
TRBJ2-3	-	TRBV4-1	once	TGCGCCAGCAGCCATGGGGCAGGGACAGATACGCAGTATTTT	CASSHGAGTDTQYF
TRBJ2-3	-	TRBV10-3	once	TGTGCCATCAGTTTCGGAGAGGAGGGCACAGATACGCAGTATTTT	CAISFGEEGTDTQYF
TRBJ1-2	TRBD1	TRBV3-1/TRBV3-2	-	TGTGCCAGCAGCCAGTTCGACAGGGAGGATGGCTACACCTTC	CASSQFDREDGYTF
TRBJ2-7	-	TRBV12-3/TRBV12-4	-	TGTGCCAGCATAAGGGGGGGCACCTACGAGCAGTACTTC	CASIRGGTYEQYF
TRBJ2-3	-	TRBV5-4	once	TGTGCCAGCAGCTTAGGCGGCAGCACAGATACGCAGTATTTT	CASSLGGSTDTQYF
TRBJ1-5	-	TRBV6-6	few	TGTGCCAGCAGGGATACAGGGAAAAATCAGCCCCAGCATTTT	CASRDTGKNQPQHF